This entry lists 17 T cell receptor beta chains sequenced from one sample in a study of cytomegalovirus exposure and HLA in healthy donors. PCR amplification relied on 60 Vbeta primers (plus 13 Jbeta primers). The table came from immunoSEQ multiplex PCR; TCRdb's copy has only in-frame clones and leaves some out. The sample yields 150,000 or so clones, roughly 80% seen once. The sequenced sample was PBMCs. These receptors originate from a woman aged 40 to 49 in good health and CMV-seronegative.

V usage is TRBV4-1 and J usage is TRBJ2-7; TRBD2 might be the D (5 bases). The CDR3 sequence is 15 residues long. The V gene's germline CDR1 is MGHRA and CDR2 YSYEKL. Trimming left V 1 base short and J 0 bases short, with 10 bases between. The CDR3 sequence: CASSQGIGDSYEQYF. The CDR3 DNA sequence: TGCGCCAGCAGCCAAGGGATCGGGGACTCCTACGAGCAGTACTTC.

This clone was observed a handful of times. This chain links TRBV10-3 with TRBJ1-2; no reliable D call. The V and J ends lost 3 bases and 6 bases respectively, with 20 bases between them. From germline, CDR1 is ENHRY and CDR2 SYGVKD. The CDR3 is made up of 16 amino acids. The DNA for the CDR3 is TGTGCCATCAGTGACCCGCTCAACCCGGGGAAAAATGGCTACACCTTC. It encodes CAISDPLNPGKNGYTF.

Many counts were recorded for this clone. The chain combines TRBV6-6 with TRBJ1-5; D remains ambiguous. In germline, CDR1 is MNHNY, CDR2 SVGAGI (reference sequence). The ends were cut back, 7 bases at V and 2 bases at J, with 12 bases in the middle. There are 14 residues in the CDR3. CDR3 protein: CASMVGIGNQPQHF. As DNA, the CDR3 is TGTGCCAGCATGGTGGGCATAGGCAATCAGCCCCAGCATTTT.

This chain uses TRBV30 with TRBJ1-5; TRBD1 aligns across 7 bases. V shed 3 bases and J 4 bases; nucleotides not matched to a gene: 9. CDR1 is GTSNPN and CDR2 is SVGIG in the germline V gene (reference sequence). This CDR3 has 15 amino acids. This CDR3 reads CAWSAGDRKNQPQHF. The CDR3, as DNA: TGTGCCTGGAGCGCCGGGGACAGAAAGAATCAGCCCCAGCATTTT.

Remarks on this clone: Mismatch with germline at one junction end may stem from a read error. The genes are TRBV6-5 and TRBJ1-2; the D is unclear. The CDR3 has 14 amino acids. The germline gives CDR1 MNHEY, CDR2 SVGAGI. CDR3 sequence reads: CASRVGSSYYGYTF. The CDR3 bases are TGTGCCAGCAGAGTTGGATCGTCTTACTACGGCTACACCTTC.

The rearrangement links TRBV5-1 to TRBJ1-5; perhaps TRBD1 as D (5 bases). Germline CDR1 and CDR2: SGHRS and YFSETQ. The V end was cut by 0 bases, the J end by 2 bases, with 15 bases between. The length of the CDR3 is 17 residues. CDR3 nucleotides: TGCGCCAGCAGCTTGGCCCGGCGAATAGGGGGCAATCAGCCCCAGCATTTT. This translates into CASSLARRIGGNQPQHF.

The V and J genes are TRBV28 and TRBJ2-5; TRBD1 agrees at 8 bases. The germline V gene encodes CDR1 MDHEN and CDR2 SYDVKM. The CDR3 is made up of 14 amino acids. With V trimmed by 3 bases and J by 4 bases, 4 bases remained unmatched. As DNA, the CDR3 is TGTGCCAGCAGTTTTCCCAGGGGGCTAGAGACCCAGTACTTC. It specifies CASSFPRGLETQYF.

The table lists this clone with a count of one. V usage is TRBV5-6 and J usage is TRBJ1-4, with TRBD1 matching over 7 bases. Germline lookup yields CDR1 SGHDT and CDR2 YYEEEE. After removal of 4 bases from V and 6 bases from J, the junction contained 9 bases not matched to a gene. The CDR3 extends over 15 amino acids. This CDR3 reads CASSHRDRGYEKLFF. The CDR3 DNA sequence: TGTGCCAGCAGCCACAGGGACAGAGGTTATGAAAAACTGTTTTTT.

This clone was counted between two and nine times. The CDR3 sequence: CASREIGVGQPQHF. In DNA form, the CDR3 reads TGTGCCAGCAGGGAGATTGGTGTAGGTCAGCCCCAGCATTTT. V usage is TRBV6-1 and J usage is TRBJ1-5; D remains ambiguous. V lost 6 bases, J lost 6 bases, and 15 bases lay in between. The CDR3 length is 14 residues. The germline V gene has CDR1 MNHNS and CDR2 SASEGT.

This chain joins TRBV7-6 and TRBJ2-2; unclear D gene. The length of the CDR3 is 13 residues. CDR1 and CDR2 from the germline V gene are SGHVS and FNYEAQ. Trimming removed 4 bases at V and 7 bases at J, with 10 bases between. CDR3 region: CASSSSNGGELFF. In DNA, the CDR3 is TGTGCCAGCAGCTCATCCAACGGCGGGGAGCTGTTTTTT.

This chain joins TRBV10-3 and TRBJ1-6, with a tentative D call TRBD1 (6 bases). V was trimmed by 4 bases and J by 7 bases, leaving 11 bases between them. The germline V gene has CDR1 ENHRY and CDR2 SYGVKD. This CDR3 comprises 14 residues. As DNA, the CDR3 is TGTGCCATCAGTGGCGCAGGGGCCAATTCACCCCTCCACTTT. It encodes CAISGAGANSPLHF.

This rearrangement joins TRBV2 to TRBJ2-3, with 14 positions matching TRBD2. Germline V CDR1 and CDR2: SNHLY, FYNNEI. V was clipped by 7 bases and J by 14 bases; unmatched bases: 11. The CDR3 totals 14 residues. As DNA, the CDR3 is TGTGCCAGCATGCCGGGACTAGCGGGAGAAATTCCGTATTTT. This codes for CASMPGLAGEIPYF.

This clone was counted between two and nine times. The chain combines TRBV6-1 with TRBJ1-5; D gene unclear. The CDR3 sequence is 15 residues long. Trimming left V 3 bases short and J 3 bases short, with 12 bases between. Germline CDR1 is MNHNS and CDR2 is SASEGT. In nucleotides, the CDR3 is TGTGCCAGCAGTGAGAGGGTGGCAGACAATCAGCCCCAGCATTTT. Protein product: CASSERVADNQPQHF.

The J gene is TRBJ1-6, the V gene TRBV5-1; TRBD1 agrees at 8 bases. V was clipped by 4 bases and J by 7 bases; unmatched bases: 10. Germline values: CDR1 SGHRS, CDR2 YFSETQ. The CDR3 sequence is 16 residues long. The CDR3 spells CASSIGPQGANSPLHF. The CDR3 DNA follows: TGCGCCAGCAGCATTGGTCCCCAGGGGGCCAATTCACCCCTCCACTTT.

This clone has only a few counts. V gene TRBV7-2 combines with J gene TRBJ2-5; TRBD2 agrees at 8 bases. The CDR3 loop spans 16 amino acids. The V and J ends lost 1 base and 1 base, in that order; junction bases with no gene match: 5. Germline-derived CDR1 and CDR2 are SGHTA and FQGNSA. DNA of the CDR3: TGTGCCAGCAGCTTAGGGGGTCTAGCGGGCCAAGAGACCCAGTACTTC. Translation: CASSLGGLAGQETQYF.

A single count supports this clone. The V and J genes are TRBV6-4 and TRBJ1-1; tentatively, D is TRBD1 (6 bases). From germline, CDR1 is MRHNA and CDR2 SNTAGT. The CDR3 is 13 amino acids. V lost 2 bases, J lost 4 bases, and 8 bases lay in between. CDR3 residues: CASSDTGSTEAFF. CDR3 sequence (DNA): TGTGCCAGCAGTGACACAGGGAGCACTGAAGCTTTCTTT.

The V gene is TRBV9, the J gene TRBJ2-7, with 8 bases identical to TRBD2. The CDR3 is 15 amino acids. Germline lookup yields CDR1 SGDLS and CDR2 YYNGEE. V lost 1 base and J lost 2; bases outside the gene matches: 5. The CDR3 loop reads CASSVLSGSAYEQYF. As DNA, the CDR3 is TGTGCCAGCAGCGTATTAAGCGGGAGCGCCTACGAGCAGTACTTC.